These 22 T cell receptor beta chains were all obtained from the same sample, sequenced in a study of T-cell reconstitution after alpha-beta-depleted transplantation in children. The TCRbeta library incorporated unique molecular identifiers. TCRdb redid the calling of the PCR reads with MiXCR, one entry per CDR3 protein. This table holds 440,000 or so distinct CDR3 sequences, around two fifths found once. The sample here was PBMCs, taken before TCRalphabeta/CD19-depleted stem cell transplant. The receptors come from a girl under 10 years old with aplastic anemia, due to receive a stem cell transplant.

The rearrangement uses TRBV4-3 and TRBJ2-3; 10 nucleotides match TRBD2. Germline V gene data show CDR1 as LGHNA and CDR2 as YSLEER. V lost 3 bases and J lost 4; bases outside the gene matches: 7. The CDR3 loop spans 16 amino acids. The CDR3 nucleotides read TGCGCCAGCAGCCATGGCCAGCGGGAGGGGCCAGATACGCAGTATTTT. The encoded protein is CASSHGQREGPDTQYF.

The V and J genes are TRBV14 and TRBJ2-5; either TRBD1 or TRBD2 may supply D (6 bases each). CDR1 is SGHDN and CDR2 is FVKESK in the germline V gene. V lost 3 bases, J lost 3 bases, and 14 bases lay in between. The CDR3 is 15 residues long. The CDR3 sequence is CASSQPRGREETQYF. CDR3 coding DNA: TGTGCCAGCAGCCAGCCCCGGGGGCGCGAAGAGACCCAGTACTTC.

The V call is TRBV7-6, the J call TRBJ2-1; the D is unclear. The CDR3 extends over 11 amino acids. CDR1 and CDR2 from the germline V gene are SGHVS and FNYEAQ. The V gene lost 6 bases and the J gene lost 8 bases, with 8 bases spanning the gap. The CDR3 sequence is CASSSGDEQFF. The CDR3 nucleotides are TGTGCCAGCAGTTCGGGCGATGAGCAGTTCTTC.

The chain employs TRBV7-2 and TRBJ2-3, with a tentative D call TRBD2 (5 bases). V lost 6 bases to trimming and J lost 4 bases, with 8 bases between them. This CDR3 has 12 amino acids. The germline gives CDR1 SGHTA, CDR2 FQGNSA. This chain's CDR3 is CASRLGADTQYF. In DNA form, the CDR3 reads TGTGCCAGCAGACTGGGAGCAGATACGCAGTATTTT.

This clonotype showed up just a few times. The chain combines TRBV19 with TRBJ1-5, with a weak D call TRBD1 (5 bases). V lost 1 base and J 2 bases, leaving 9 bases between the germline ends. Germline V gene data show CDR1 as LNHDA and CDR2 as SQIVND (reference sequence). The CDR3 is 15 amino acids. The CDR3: CASSIVVGGNQPQHF. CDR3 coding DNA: TGTGCCAGTAGTATAGTGGTAGGGGGCAATCAGCCCCAGCATTTT.

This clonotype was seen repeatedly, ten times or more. This chain's CDR3 is CASRRAGGIEQFF. The CDR3 nucleotides are TGTGCCAGCAGACGAGCGGGAGGAATTGAGCAGTTCTTC. V and J are TRBV12-3 or TRBV12-4 and TRBJ2-1; 9 nucleotides line up with TRBD2. The V and J ends lost 6 bases and 9 bases, in that order; junction bases with no gene match: 6. This CDR3 is built from 13 residues.

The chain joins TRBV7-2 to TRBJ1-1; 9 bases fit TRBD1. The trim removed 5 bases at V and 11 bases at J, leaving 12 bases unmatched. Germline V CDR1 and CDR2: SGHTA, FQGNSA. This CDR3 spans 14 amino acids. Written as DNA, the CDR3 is TGTGCCAGCAGCCCTAGTTTGGGACAGGGAGGCGCTTTCTTT. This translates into CASSPSLGQGGAFF.

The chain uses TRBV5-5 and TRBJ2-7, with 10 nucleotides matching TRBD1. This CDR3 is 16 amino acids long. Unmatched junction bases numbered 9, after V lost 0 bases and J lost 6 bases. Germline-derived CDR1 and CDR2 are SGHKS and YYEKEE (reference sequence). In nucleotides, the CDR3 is TGTGCCAGCAGCTTGGCGACCGGGACAGGGGACTCCGAGCAGTACTTC. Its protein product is CASSLATGTGDSEQYF.

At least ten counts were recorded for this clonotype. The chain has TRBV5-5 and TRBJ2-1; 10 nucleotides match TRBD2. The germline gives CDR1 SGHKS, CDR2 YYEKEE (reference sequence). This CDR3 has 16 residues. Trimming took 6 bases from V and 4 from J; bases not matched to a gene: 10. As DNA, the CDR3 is TGTGCCAGCACGGATACCGGGACTAGCGCTTACAATGAGCAGTTCTTC. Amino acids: CASTDTGTSAYNEQFF. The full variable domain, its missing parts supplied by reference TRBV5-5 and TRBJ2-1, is DAGVTQSPTHLIKTRGQQVTLRCSPISGHKSVSWYQQVLGQGPQFIFQYYEKEERGRGNFPDRFSARQFPNYSSELNVNALLLGDSALYLCASTDTGTSAYNEQFFGPGTRLTVL.

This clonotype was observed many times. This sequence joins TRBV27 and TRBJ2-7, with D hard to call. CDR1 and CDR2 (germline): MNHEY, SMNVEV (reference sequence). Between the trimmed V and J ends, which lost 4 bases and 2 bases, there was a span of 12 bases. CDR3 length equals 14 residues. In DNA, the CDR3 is TGTGCCAGCAGTTGGTCGACCCACACCTACGAGCAGTACTTC. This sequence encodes CASSWSTHTYEQYF.

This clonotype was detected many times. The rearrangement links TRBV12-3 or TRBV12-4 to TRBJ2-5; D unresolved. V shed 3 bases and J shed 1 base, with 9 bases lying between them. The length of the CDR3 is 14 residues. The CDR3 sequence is CASSFLGGQETQYF. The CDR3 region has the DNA TGTGCCAGCAGTTTCCTCGGCGGCCAAGAGACCCAGTACTTC.

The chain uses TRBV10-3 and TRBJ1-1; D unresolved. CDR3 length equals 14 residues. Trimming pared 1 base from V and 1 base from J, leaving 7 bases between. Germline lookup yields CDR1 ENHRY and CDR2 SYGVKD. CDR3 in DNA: TGTGCCATCAGTGAGTTCTCTGGGAACACTGAAGCTTTCTTT. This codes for CAISEFSGNTEAFF.

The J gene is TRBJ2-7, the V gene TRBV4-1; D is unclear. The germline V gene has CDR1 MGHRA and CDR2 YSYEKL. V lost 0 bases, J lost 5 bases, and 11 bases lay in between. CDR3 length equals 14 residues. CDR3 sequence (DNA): TGCGCCAGCAGCCAAGATGGCCTGGGGAACGAGCAGTACTTC. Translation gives CASSQDGLGNEQYF.

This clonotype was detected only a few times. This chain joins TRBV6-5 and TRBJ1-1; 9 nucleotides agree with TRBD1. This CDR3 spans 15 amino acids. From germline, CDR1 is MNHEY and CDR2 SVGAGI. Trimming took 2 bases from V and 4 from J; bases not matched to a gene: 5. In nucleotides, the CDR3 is TGTGCCAGCAGTTACGTGACAGGGGGAGGCACTGAAGCTTTCTTT. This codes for CASSYVTGGGTEAFF.

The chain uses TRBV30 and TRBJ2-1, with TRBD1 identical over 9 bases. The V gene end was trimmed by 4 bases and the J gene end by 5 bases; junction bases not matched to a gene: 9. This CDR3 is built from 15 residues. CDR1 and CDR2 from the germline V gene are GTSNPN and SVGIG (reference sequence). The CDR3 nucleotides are TGTGCCTGGAAAGGGGAGACAGGGGGGCACAATGAGCAGTTCTTC. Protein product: CAWKGETGGHNEQFF.

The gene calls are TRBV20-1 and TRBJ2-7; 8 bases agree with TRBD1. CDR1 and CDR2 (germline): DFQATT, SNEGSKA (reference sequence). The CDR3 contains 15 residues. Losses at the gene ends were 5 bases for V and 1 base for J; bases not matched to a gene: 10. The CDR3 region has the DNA TGCAGTGCTCCGACCCAGGACAGGGCATCCTACGAGCAGTACTTC. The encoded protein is CSAPTQDRASYEQYF.

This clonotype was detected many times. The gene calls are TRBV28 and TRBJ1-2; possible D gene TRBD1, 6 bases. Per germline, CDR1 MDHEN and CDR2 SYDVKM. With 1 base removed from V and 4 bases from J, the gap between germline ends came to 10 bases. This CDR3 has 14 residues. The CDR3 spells CASSLFGGSYGYTF. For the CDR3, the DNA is TGTGCCAGCAGTTTATTCGGGGGCTCCTATGGCTACACCTTC.

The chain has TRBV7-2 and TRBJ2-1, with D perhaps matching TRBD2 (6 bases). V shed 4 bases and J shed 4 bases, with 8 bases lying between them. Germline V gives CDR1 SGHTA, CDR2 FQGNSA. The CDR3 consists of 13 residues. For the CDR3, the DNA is TGTGCCAGCAGCTCAGGGACTTACAATGAGCAGTTCTTC. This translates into CASSSGTYNEQFF.

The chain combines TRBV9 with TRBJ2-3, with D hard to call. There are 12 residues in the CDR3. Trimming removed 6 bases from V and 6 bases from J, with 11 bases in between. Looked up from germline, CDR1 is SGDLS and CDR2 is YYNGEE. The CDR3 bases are TGTGCCAGCAAAAGTCCCGGGGATACGCAGTATTTT. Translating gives CASKSPGDTQYF.

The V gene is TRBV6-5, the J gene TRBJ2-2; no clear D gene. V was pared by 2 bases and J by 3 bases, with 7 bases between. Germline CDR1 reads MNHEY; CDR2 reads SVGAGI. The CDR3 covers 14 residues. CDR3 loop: CASSYNRDTGELFF. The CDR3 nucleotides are TGTGCCAGCAGTTACAACCGGGACACCGGGGAGCTGTTTTTT.

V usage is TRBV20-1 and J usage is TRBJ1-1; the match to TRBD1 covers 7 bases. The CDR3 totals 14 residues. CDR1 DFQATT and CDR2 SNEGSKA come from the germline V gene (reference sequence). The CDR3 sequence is CSPIPGTVNTEAFF. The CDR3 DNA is TGCAGCCCTATCCCAGGGACAGTGAACACTGAAGCTTTCTTT.

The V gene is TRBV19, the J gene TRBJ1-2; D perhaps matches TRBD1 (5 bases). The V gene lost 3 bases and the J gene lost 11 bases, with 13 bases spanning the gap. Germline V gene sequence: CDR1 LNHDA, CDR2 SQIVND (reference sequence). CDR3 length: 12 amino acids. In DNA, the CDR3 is TGTGCCAGTAGTATGCGCGGAGGGGAGTACACCTTC. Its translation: CASSMRGGEYTF.